The 23 T cell receptor beta chains below were found in one sample sequenced in a study of blood T cell repertoires in COVID-19. Assay used: immunoSEQ multiplex PCR; TCRdb lists only in-frame clones, some missing. The profile covers roughly 100,000 clones, with about nine tenths appearing a single time and 5% to 6% taken by the ten largest. The sequenced sample was peripheral blood. Receptor source: a man in his fifties or sixties with acute or convalescent COVID-19.

This chain links TRBV6-5 with TRBJ2-7; weak D call: TRBD2 (5 bases). V was pared by 6 bases and J by 5 bases, with 14 bases between. This CDR3 has 13 amino acids. Germline values: CDR1 MNHEY, CDR2 SVGAGI. The CDR3 spells CASRLASSDEQYF. CDR3 nucleotides: TGTGCCAGCAGGCTGGCTAGCAGCGACGAGCAGTACTTC.

The chain couples TRBV6-1 to TRBJ1-3; no definite D call. The CDR3 spans 12 residues. V lost 2 bases and J 7 bases, leaving 6 bases between the germline ends. Germline V gene data show CDR1 as MNHNS and CDR2 as SASEGT. The CDR3 DNA reads as TGTGCCAGCAGTGAATCGGGGAACACCATATATTTT. Its protein is CASSESGNTIYF.

The V and J genes are TRBV5-1 and TRBJ1-2; 9 bases are shared with TRBD1. Germline V CDR1 and CDR2: SGHRS, YFSETQ. The V segment lost 7 bases and the J segment 3 bases; nucleotides outside the gene matches: 13. This CDR3 has 16 residues. CDR3 in DNA: TGCGCCAGCGGTAGGAAAACAGGGGGCGCTGACTATGGCTACACCTTC. Protein: CASGRKTGGADYGYTF. The full variable domain, its missing parts supplied by reference TRBV5-1 and TRBJ1-2, is KAGVTQTPRYLIKTRGQQVTLSCSPISGHRSVSWYQQTPGQGLQFLFEYFSETQRNKGNFPGRFSGRQFSNSRSEMNVSTLELGDSALYLCASGRKTGGADYGYTFGSGTRLTVV.

The chain combines TRBV7-2 with TRBJ1-2, with 7 bases lining up with TRBD1. The CDR3 is 15 amino acids. Germline CDR1 reads SGHTA; CDR2 reads FQGNSA. The ends lost 6 bases at V and 4 bases at J; junction bases unmatched: 11. CDR3 region: CASSLQGSISYGYTF. The DNA of the CDR3 is TGTGCCAGCAGTCTACAGGGGTCCATTTCCTATGGCTACACCTTC.

The rearrangement uses TRBV7-9 and TRBJ2-5, with a weak D call TRBD2 (6 bases). V shed 5 bases and J shed 5 bases, with 27 bases lying between them. This CDR3 region has 18 residues. Germline lookup yields CDR1 SEHNR and CDR2 FQNEAQ (reference sequence). The CDR3 spells CASSRTGTRVIGTETQYF. CDR3 DNA: TGTGCCAGCAGCCGCACCGGGACTCGCGTGATAGGAACGGAGACCCAGTACTTC.

This chain uses TRBV2 with TRBJ2-1; the match to TRBD1 covers 10 bases. The germline gives CDR1 SNHLY, CDR2 FYNNEI. The CDR3 length is 15 residues. The junction had 12 bases not matched to a gene; V was cut back by 10 bases and J by 6 bases. The DNA of the CDR3 is TGTGCCACCCGTGTAGGGACAGGGGCCAGCAATGAGCAGTTCTTC. It encodes CATRVGTGASNEQFF. Variable domain in full (rest from reference TRBV2 and TRBJ2-1): EPEVTQTPSHQVTQMGQEVILRCVPISNHLYFYWYRQILGQKVEFLVSFYNNEISEKSEIFDDQFSVERPDGSNFTLKIRSTKLEDSAMYFCATRVGTGASNEQFFGPGTRLTVL.

This rearrangement joins TRBV19 to TRBJ1-5; possibly TRBD1 for D (6 bases). The CDR3 spans 15 residues. Trimming cost V 7 bases and J 7 bases, with 20 bases left between them. Germline CDR1 reads LNHDA; CDR2 reads SQIVND (reference sequence). The CDR3 bases are TGTGCCAGTACCGACACAGGGCAGGTCGGGCAGCCCCAGCATTTT. Translation: CASTDTGQVGQPQHF. Based on the CDR3 plus reference TRBV19 and TRBJ1-5, the full variable domain is DGGITQSPKYLFRKEGQNVTLSCEQNLNHDAMYWYRQDPGQGLRLIYYSQIVNDFQKGDIAEGYSVSREKKESFPLTVTSAQKNPTAFYLCASTDTGQVGQPQHFGDGTRLSIL.

The genes are TRBV5-1 and TRBJ1-1, with TRBD1 identical over 8 bases. Germline-derived CDR1 and CDR2 are SGHRS and YFSETQ. The CDR3 is 14 amino acids. The trim removed 3 bases at V and 1 base at J, leaving 2 bases unmatched. The CDR3 loop is CASSSGTGNTEAFF. The CDR3 bases are TGCGCCAGCAGCTCCGGGACAGGGAACACTGAAGCTTTCTTT. Supplemented by reference TRBV5-1 and TRBJ1-1, the full variable domain reads KAGVTQTPRYLIKTRGQQVTLSCSPISGHRSVSWYQQTPGQGLQFLFEYFSETQRNKGNFPGRFSGRQFSNSRSEMNVSTLELGDSALYLCASSSGTGNTEAFFGQGTRLTVV.

V and J are TRBV11-2 and TRBJ2-3; 8 bases agree with TRBD2. From germline, CDR1 is SGHAT and CDR2 FQNNGV. The CDR3 loop spans 15 amino acids. After removal of 3 bases from V and 0 bases from J, the junction contained 2 bases not matched to a gene. CDR3 sequence (DNA): TGTGCCAGCAGCTTCGGACTAGCAAGCACAGATACGCAGTATTTT. This sequence encodes CASSFGLASTDTQYF.

V is TRBV6-5 and J is TRBJ2-4, with D possibly matching TRBD2 (6 bases). CDR1 MNHEY and CDR2 SVGAGI come from the germline V gene. Trimming took off 4 bases at V and 8 bases at J, with 18 bases between the two ends. The CDR3 runs 15 residues. DNA for the CDR3: TGTGCCAGCAGTTCCCAGGCTCGGGGGTTGGACATTCAGTACTTC. Its protein is CASSSQARGLDIQYF.

This rearrangement joins TRBV4-1 to TRBJ1-1; no firm D call. The CDR3 covers 17 residues. Germline V gene sequence: CDR1 MGHRA, CDR2 YSYEKL. With 0 bases removed from V and 1 base from J, the gap between germline ends came to 15 bases. The CDR3 nucleotides read TGCGCCAGCAGCCAAGACTATAGCCAATATGGGAACACTGAAGCTTTCTTT. Translated: CASSQDYSQYGNTEAFF.

The chain joins TRBV18 to TRBJ2-3; 10 nucleotides agree with TRBD1. The trim removed 3 bases at V and 5 bases at J, leaving 8 bases unmatched. The length of the CDR3 is 16 residues. Germline lookup yields CDR1 KGHSH and CDR2 LQKENI. The CDR3 DNA follows: TGTGCCAGCTCACCTATCTCGACAGGGGGCCTAGATACGCAGTATTTT. It codes for CASSPISTGGLDTQYF.

This clone was detected once. The CDR3 loop reads CASSLRTGGGEKLFF. In DNA form, the CDR3 reads TGTGCCAGTAGTCTCAGGACAGGGGGCGGTGAAAAACTGTTTTTT. This rearrangement joins TRBV19 to TRBJ1-4, with 11 bases aligning to TRBD1. The CDR3 is 15 residues long. Germline V lookup: CDR1 LNHDA, CDR2 SQIVND (reference sequence). V shed 5 bases and J 7 bases; nucleotides not matched to a gene: 6.

This clone came up once. V and J are TRBV9 and TRBJ1-1; the D is unclear. Trimming stripped 0 bases from V and 3 bases from J, with 6 bases between. Per germline, CDR1 SGDLS and CDR2 YYNGEE. There are 13 residues in the CDR3. The CDR3, as DNA: TGTGCCAGCAGCGTAGCCCCGGACACTGAAGCTTTCTTT. Translation gives CASSVAPDTEAFF.

The chain joins TRBV2 to TRBJ2-5, with D maybe TRBD1 (6 bases). The CDR3 totals 13 residues. Germline V gene lookup returns CDR1 SNHLY and CDR2 FYNNEI. Trimming pared 7 bases from V and 5 bases from J, leaving 14 bases between. CDR3: CASNTLRGETQYF. The CDR3 nucleotides are TGTGCCAGCAATACCCTAAGGGGGGAGACCCAGTACTTC.

V usage is TRBV19 and J usage is TRBJ2-7; 11 bases align to TRBD2. This CDR3 is built from 18 residues. Trimming removed 3 bases from V and 2 bases from J; junction bases left unmatched: 12. Germline CDR1 and CDR2: LNHDA and SQIVND (reference sequence). CDR3 DNA: TGTGCCAGTAGTATCATACCGGTGACTAGCGGGGAGACCTACGAGCAGTACTTC. It encodes CASSIIPVTSGETYEQYF. The complete variable domain, with remaining parts taken from reference TRBV19 and TRBJ2-7, reads DGGITQSPKYLFRKEGQNVTLSCEQNLNHDAMYWYRQDPGQGLRLIYYSQIVNDFQKGDIAEGYSVSREKKESFPLTVTSAQKNPTAFYLCASSIIPVTSGETYEQYFGPGTRLTVT.

The gene calls are TRBV29-1 and TRBJ1-2; D is uncertain. This CDR3 has 13 amino acids. The V and J ends lost 7 bases and 0 bases respectively, with 12 bases between them. Germline assignment: CDR1 SQVTM and CDR2 ANQGSEA. Here the CDR3 DNA reads TGCAGCGCTCGGACTGGAGCTAACTATGGCTACACCTTC. Encoded protein: CSARTGANYGYTF.

This clone showed up just a few times. The chain links TRBV30 to TRBJ1-1, with TRBD1 as a possible D gene (5 bases). The CDR3 extends over 12 amino acids. The V and J ends lost 4 bases and 10 bases respectively, with 16 bases between them. Germline CDR1 and CDR2: GTSNPN and SVGIG (reference sequence). The CDR3 loop reads CAWTLQVARAFF. CDR3 nucleotide sequence: TGTGCCTGGACTCTACAGGTTGCGCGAGCTTTCTTT.

The rearrangement links TRBV11-2 to TRBJ2-7; D is perhaps TRBD2 (5 bases). The CDR3 runs 17 residues. The germline gives CDR1 SGHAT, CDR2 FQNNGV. V was trimmed by 6 bases and J by 0 bases, leaving 21 bases between them. The CDR3 coding sequence is TGTGCCAGCAGTGGAAACCGACCGGGAAGAAGCTCCTACGAGCAGTACTTC. Its translation: CASSGNRPGRSSYEQYF.

This rearrangement joins TRBV2 to TRBJ2-1; 11 bases are shared with TRBD2. The CDR3 loop spans 15 amino acids. The germline V gene has CDR1 SNHLY and CDR2 FYNNEI. Trimming took 6 bases from V and 3 from J; bases not matched to a gene: 4. DNA for the CDR3: TGTGCCAGCAGGGAACTAGCGGGGGTCTACAATGAGCAGTTCTTC. Encoded protein: CASRELAGVYNEQFF.

The chain has TRBV29-1 and TRBJ2-1; 8 positions agree with TRBD2. The ends lost 2 bases at V and 4 bases at J; junction bases unmatched: 4. Germline V lookup: CDR1 SQVTM, CDR2 ANQGSEA. This CDR3 is 14 amino acids long. CDR3 sequence (DNA): TGCAGCGTTGAAATGCTAGCGGGTTACAATGAGCAGTTCTTC. This encodes CSVEMLAGYNEQFF.

The chain employs TRBV27 and TRBJ1-1, with 11 bases identical to TRBD1. With 6 bases clipped from V and 0 bases from J, the junction kept 6 bases outside the gene matches. Germline CDR1 reads MNHEY; CDR2 reads SMNVEV (reference sequence). The CDR3 spans 16 residues. The CDR3 coding sequence is TGTGCCAGCAGGAAGGACAGGGGGCGCGTGAACACTGAAGCTTTCTTT. Amino acid sequence: CASRKDRGRVNTEAFF.

This clone came up a few times. Other DNA sequences of this sample code for an identical CDR3. The V gene is TRBV29-1, the J gene TRBJ1-3; D remains ambiguous. CDR1 and CDR2 from the germline V gene are SQVTM and ANQGSEA. V lost 3 bases, J lost 2 bases, and 8 bases lay in between. The CDR3 extends over 13 amino acids. CDR3 protein: CSVETGTGNTIYF. CDR3 DNA sequence: TGCAGCGTTGAGACGGGAACTGGAAACACCATATATTTT.